This passage covers 3 T cell receptor beta chains from one sample sequenced in a study of blood T cell repertoires in COVID-19. Clones were sequenced by immunoSEQ multiplex PCR, and TCRdb holds only the in-frame ones, with some missing. The data contain about 130,000 clones, about four fifths of them singletons. Sequenced material: peripheral blood. Every receptor here comes from an elderly woman with acute or convalescent COVID-19.

The chain is built from TRBV3-1 (or the pseudogene TRBV3-2) and TRBJ1-2, with TRBD1 identical over 8 bases. CDR3 length: 17 residues. Germline V CDR1 and CDR2: LGHDT, YNNKEL (reference sequence). With 4 bases clipped from V and 8 bases from J, the junction kept 18 bases outside the gene matches. This CDR3 reads CASSPIYTRQGRNGYTF. The DNA for the CDR3 is TGTGCCAGCAGCCCTATCTATACCCGACAGGGGCGAAACGGCTACACCTTC.

The V gene is TRBV19, the J gene TRBJ1-1; D gene ambiguous. Trimming stripped 1 base from V and 4 bases from J, with 13 bases between. The CDR3 runs to 15 residues. In germline, CDR1 is LNHDA, CDR2 SQIVND (reference sequence). The CDR3 is CASSIGPVASTEAFF. The DNA for the CDR3 is TGTGCCAGTAGTATAGGTCCCGTCGCGAGCACTGAAGCTTTCTTT.

The rearrangement uses TRBV7-2 and TRBJ1-1; 9 bases map to TRBD1. The V gene end was trimmed by 5 bases and the J gene end by 4 bases; junction bases not matched to a gene: 5. There are 14 residues in the CDR3. CDR1 is SGHTA and CDR2 is FQGNSA in the germline V gene. Written as DNA, the CDR3 is TGTGCCAGCAGCCTAAGGACAGGGGTCACTGAAGCTTTCTTT. It translates to CASSLRTGVTEAFF.